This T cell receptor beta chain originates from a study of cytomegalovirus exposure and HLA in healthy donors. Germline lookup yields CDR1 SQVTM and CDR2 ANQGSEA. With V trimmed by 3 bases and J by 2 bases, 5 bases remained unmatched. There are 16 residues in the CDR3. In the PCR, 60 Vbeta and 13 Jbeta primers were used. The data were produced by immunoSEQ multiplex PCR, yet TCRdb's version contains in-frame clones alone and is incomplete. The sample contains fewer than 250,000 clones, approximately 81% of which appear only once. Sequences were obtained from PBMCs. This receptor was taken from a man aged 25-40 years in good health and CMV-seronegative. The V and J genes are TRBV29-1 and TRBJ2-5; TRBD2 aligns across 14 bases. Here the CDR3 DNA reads TGCAGCGTTGAGGAGACTAGCGGGGGGGGGCAAGAGACCCAGTACTTC. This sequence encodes CSVEETSGGGQETQYF. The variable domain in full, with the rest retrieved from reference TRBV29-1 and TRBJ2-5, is SAVISQKPSRDICQRGTSLTIQCQVDSQVTMMFWYRQQPGQSLTLIATANQGSEATYESGFVIDKFPISRPNLTFSTLTVSNMSPEDSSIYLCSVEETSGGGQETQYFGPGTRLLVL.